The 30 T cell receptor beta chains presented below share a single source sample, sequenced in a study of blood T cell repertoires in COVID-19. Produced via immunoSEQ multiplex PCR; TCRdb's table is partial and in-frame only. The table has around 150,000 clones, 75% to 85% seen once. The sequenced sample consisted of peripheral blood. These receptors originate from a human donor in a cohort sampled during active COVID-19.

This clone has more than one count but fewer than ten. V gene TRBV10-3 combines with J gene TRBJ2-7; D is undetermined. Germline CDR1 is ENHRY and CDR2 is SYGVKD. V lost 0 bases and J 5 bases, leaving 11 bases between the germline ends. The CDR3 is 14 residues long. The CDR3 sequence: CAISESMARDEQYF. CDR3 DNA: TGTGCCATCAGTGAGTCGATGGCTAGAGACGAGCAGTACTTC.

About this clone: This sequence may be a read error, since a much larger clone differs from it by one base. The chain joins TRBV14 to TRBJ1-1; 7 positions match TRBD1. This CDR3 region has 13 residues. CDR1 SGHDN and CDR2 FVKESK come from the germline V gene. The V and J ends lost 5 bases and 4 bases, in that order; junction bases with no gene match: 4. Here the CDR3 DNA reads TGTGCCAGCAGCTTACAGGGGAGCACTGAAGCTTTCTTT. Translating gives CASSLQGSTEAFF.

The chain recombines TRBV6-4 with TRBJ2-1; the match to TRBD2 covers 8 bases. The germline CDR1 and CDR2 sequences are MRHNA and SNTAGT. The CDR3 runs to 15 residues. Unmatched junction bases numbered 5, after V lost 6 bases and J lost 1 base. The CDR3, as DNA: TGTGCCAGCAGATTACTAGCGGTTTCCTACAATGAGCAGTTCTTC. Translating gives CASRLLAVSYNEQFF.

The chain has TRBV18 and TRBJ2-7; D unclear. Trimming removed 1 base from V and 4 bases from J, with 5 bases in between. This CDR3 is 12 amino acids long. Germline CDR1 and CDR2: KGHSH and LQKENI. The chain's CDR3 is CASSPLGYEQYF. The CDR3 coding sequence is TGTGCCAGCTCACCACTCGGTTACGAGCAGTACTTC.

This clone was counted between two and nine times. V and J are TRBV18 and TRBJ1-3, with D perhaps TRBD1 (6 bases). This CDR3 is built from 13 residues. V was cut by 6 bases and J by 6 bases, with 12 bases left in between. The germline V gene has CDR1 KGHSH and CDR2 LQKENI. The CDR3 is CASSTGTQNTIYF. DNA for the CDR3: TGTGCCAGCTCGACCGGGACACAAAACACCATATATTTT. Full variable domain (outside the CDR3, taken from reference TRBV18 and TRBJ1-3): NAGVMQNPRHLVRRRGQEARLRCSPMKGHSHVYWYRQLPEEGLKFMVYLQKENIIDESGMPKERFSAEFPKEGPSILRIQQVVRGDSAAYFCASSTGTQNTIYFGEGSWLTVV.

This clone appeared a few times. The rearrangement links TRBV12-5 to TRBJ1-1; 12 nucleotides line up with TRBD1. Trimming at V came to 6 bases and at J to 5 bases, leaving 10 bases not matched to a gene. The CDR3 totals 16 residues. Germline CDR1 reads LGHNT; CDR2 reads FRNRAP. CDR3 sequence (DNA): TGTGCTAGTGGAGCCGGGACAGGGGGCGCAGGGACTGAAGCTTTCTTT. Encoded protein: CASGAGTGGAGTEAFF. Complete variable domain (other parts from reference TRBV12-5 and TRBJ1-1): DARVTQTPRHKVTEMGQEVTMRCQPILGHNTVFWYRQTMMQGLELLAYFRNRAPLDDSGMPKDRFSAEMPDATLATLKIQPSEPRDSAVYFCASGAGTGGAGTEAFFGQGTRLTVV.

The J gene is TRBJ2-7, the V gene TRBV27, with 7 positions matching TRBD1. CDR3 size: 15 residues. Germline loops: CDR1 MNHEY, CDR2 SMNVEV (reference sequence). V dropped 0 bases and J dropped 4; count of bases not matched to a gene: 6. The CDR3 here is CASSLSPRGPYEQYF. The CDR3 nucleotides read TGTGCCAGCAGTTTATCCCCGAGGGGGCCGTACGAGCAGTACTTC.

The gene calls are TRBV3-1 (or the pseudogene TRBV3-2) and TRBJ2-6; D is undetermined. V gave up 1 base and J gave up 4 bases, with 8 bases separating them. The CDR3 covers 15 residues. CDR1 is LGHDT and CDR2 is YNNKEL in the germline V gene (reference sequence). CDR3 nucleotides: TGTGCCAGCAGCCAAGGTTTCGCGGGGGCCAACGTCCTGACTTTC. Protein product: CASSQGFAGANVLTF.

The chain uses TRBV5-8 and TRBJ2-1; D unclear. Germline lookup yields CDR1 SGHTS and CDR2 YDEGEE. V lost 6 bases and J 9 bases, leaving 10 bases between the germline ends. This CDR3 is built from 11 residues. The CDR3 DNA sequence: TGTGCCAGCACCCGTAATATTGAGCAGTTCTTC. It specifies CASTRNIEQFF.

The chain has TRBV5-6 and TRBJ1-1; weak D call: TRBD1 (5 bases). Trimming took off 4 bases at V and 3 bases at J, with 16 bases between the two ends. Germline CDR1 SGHDT, CDR2 YYEEEE. The CDR3 spans 15 residues. The CDR3 protein is CASSHTTGVDTEAFF. CDR3 bases: TGTGCCAGCAGCCACACTACAGGCGTAGACACTGAAGCTTTCTTT.

The chain joins TRBV10-3 to TRBJ2-3; the match to TRBD2 covers 8 bases. CDR3 length equals 13 residues. V lost 8 bases to trimming and J lost 3 bases; unmatched junction nucleotides: 4. In germline, CDR1 is ENHRY, CDR2 SYGVKD. The CDR3 loop reads CAIGREGTDTQYF. As DNA, the CDR3 is TGTGCCATCGGCCGGGAGGGAACAGATACGCAGTATTTT.

V usage is TRBV29-1 and J usage is TRBJ1-1; no definite D call. V lost 0 bases to trimming and J lost 6 bases, with 11 bases between them. The length of the CDR3 is 13 residues. Germline lookup yields CDR1 SQVTM and CDR2 ANQGSEA. CDR3 nucleotide sequence: TGCAGCGTTGAAGATCCTAGTCTCTCTGAAGCTTTCTTT. The encoded protein is CSVEDPSLSEAFF.

To note about this clone: The junction does not match germline at one end; this may be a read error. The CDR3 DNA is TGTGCCAGCGGTTTGAGGGGGAGTAAGTACGAGCAGTACTTC. This translates into CASGLRGSKYEQYF. The chain recombines TRBV27 with TRBJ2-7; D perhaps matches TRBD1 (6 bases). The germline gives CDR1 MNHEY, CDR2 SMNVEV (reference sequence). This CDR3 is 14 amino acids long.

This chain uses TRBV14 with TRBJ2-5, with D maybe TRBD1 (6 bases). The V and J ends lost 2 bases and 3 bases respectively, with 13 bases between them. This CDR3 region has 15 residues. Germline V gene lookup returns CDR1 SGHDN and CDR2 FVKESK. The CDR3 here is CASSQPFAGEETQYF. In nucleotides, the CDR3 is TGTGCCAGCAGCCAACCATTCGCAGGGGAAGAGACCCAGTACTTC.

The chain couples TRBV5-1 to TRBJ1-1; TRBD1 agrees at 8 bases. Germline V gives CDR1 SGHRS, CDR2 YFSETQ. Trimming cost V 0 bases and J 10 bases; bases outside gene matches: 8. CDR3 size: 14 residues. Written as DNA, the CDR3 is TGCGCCAGCAGCTTGGGACAGGGGTTTGGGAGAGCTTTCTTT. This gives the protein CASSLGQGFGRAFF.

The chain couples TRBV18 to TRBJ1-4; D gene ambiguous. This CDR3 comprises 14 residues. In germline, CDR1 is KGHSH, CDR2 LQKENI. V gave up 3 bases and J gave up 6 bases, with 11 bases separating them. The CDR3 DNA reads TGTGCCAGCTCACCGTTAACTGCGGATGAAAAACTGTTTTTT. Its protein product is CASSPLTADEKLFF. The full variable domain, with the rest looked up from reference TRBV18 and TRBJ1-4, is NAGVMQNPRHLVRRRGQEARLRCSPMKGHSHVYWYRQLPEEGLKFMVYLQKENIIDESGMPKERFSAEFPKEGPSILRIQQVVRGDSAAYFCASSPLTADEKLFFGSGTQLSVL.

The V gene is TRBV5-8, the J gene TRBJ2-7, with D possibly matching TRBD2 (5 bases). Germline V gives CDR1 SGHTS, CDR2 YDEGEE. Trimming shortened V by 0 bases and J by 0 bases, and 13 bases separated the two germline ends. The CDR3 is made up of 16 amino acids. The CDR3 nucleotides are TGTGCCAGCAGCTTGGTTCTAGCCGATCCCTCCTACGAGCAGTACTTC. Protein sequence: CASSLVLADPSYEQYF. The full variable domain, completed using reference TRBV5-8 and TRBJ2-7, is EAGVTQSPTHLIKTRGQQATLRCSPISGHTSVYWYQQALGLGLQFLLWYDEGEERNRGNFPPRFSGRQFPNYSSELNVNALELEDSALYLCASSLVLADPSYEQYFGPGTRLTVT.

The rearrangement joins TRBV5-1 to TRBJ2-7, with 7 bases that match TRBD1. CDR1 is SGHRS and CDR2 is YFSETQ in the germline V gene. V gave up 3 bases and J gave up 0 bases; unmatched junction bases: 6. CDR3 length equals 15 residues. The CDR3 region has the DNA TGCGCCAGCAGCTCGGACAGGTTATACTCCTACGAGCAGTACTTC. Encoded protein: CASSSDRLYSYEQYF.

The chain couples TRBV2 to TRBJ2-4; D gene unclear. Germline-derived CDR1 and CDR2 are SNHLY and FYNNEI. V shed 5 bases and J shed 9 bases, with 5 bases lying between them. This CDR3 is 10 amino acids long. The CDR3 reads CASSSPIQYF. CDR3 sequence (DNA): TGTGCCAGCAGTAGCCCCATTCAGTACTTC.

This rearrangement joins TRBV7-9 to TRBJ1-3; D call uncertain. V lost 5 bases and J lost 3, with 17 bases in between. Germline V CDR1 and CDR2: SEHNR, FQNEAQ (reference sequence). This CDR3 is 16 amino acids long. CDR3 amino acids: CASSPEALALGNTIYF. DNA of the CDR3: TGTGCCAGCAGCCCAGAAGCGTTAGCTCTTGGAAACACCATATATTTT.

This chain uses TRBV9 with TRBJ2-1; 9 bases map to TRBD2. Germline CDR1 reads SGDLS; CDR2 reads YYNGEE. The CDR3 runs 15 residues. Losses at the gene ends were 4 bases for V and 3 bases for J; bases not matched to a gene: 5. DNA of the CDR3: TGTGCCAGCAGCCCTCGGACTAGCGTCTACAATGAGCAGTTCTTC. Residues: CASSPRTSVYNEQFF. Full variable domain (remainder filled in from reference TRBV9 and TRBJ2-1): DSGVTQTPKHLITATGQRVTLRCSPRSGDLSVYWYQQSLDQGLQFLIQYYNGEERAKGNILERFSAQQFPDLHSELNLSSLELGDSALYFCASSPRTSVYNEQFFGPGTRLTVL.

The chain links TRBV7-2 to TRBJ1-5; possibly TRBD1 for D (6 bases). Germline V gene data show CDR1 as SGHTA and CDR2 as FQGNSA. V shed 5 bases and J shed 0 bases, with 23 bases lying between them. The CDR3 is 19 residues long. The CDR3 nucleotides are TGTGCCAGCAGCCCGGTCGGCGGGGGCGCCCCGGTTAGCAATCAGCCCCAGCATTTT. Amino acid sequence: CASSPVGGGAPVSNQPQHF. The full variable domain, in which reference TRBV7-2 and TRBJ1-5 provide the parts outside the CDR3, is GAGVSQSPSNKVTEKGKDVELRCDPISGHTALYWYRQSLGQGLEFLIYFQGNSAPDKSGLPSDRFSAERTGGSVSTLTIQRTQQEDSAVYLCASSPVGGGAPVSNQPQHFGDGTRLSIL.

The chain has TRBV11-3 and TRBJ2-2; tentative D call: TRBD1 (5 bases). Trimming took off 0 bases at V and 6 bases at J, with 11 bases between the two ends. The V gene's germline CDR1 is SGHNT and CDR2 YENEEA. The CDR3 contains 15 residues. CDR3: CASSLEQGRSGELFF. CDR3 nucleotides: TGTGCCAGCAGCTTAGAGCAGGGCCGGTCCGGGGAGCTGTTTTTT.

The V call is TRBV5-1, the J call TRBJ2-5; D ambiguous. With 5 bases removed from V and 3 bases from J, the gap between germline ends came to 8 bases. The CDR3 is 12 amino acids. Germline lookup yields CDR1 SGHRS and CDR2 YFSETQ. The CDR3 region is CASSRSKETQYF. Written as DNA, the CDR3 is TGCGCCAGCAGTCGTAGTAAAGAGACCCAGTACTTC.

V and J are TRBV28 and TRBJ1-3; TRBD1 agrees at 9 bases. This CDR3 is 15 amino acids long. Germline-derived CDR1 and CDR2 are MDHEN and SYDVKM. V lost 7 bases, J lost 2 bases, and 6 bases stayed unmatched. CDR3 DNA: TGTGCCAGCAAGACAGGGGGAGTCGCTGGAAACACCATATATTTT. This codes for CASKTGGVAGNTIYF.

This chain joins TRBV4-3 and TRBJ1-6, with 9 positions matching TRBD1. The CDR3 is made up of 17 amino acids. The junction had 3 bases not matched to a gene; V was cut back by 0 bases and J by 3 bases. From germline, CDR1 is LGHNA and CDR2 YSLEER. CDR3 sequence reads: CASSQDWGQGYNSPLHF. CDR3 sequence (DNA): TGCGCCAGCAGCCAAGACTGGGGACAGGGCTATAATTCACCCCTCCACTTT.

The gene calls are TRBV18 and TRBJ2-1, with a possible D match to TRBD2 (5 bases). V gave up 6 bases and J gave up 5 bases, with 17 bases separating them. The CDR3 runs 15 residues. Germline V gene sequence: CDR1 KGHSH, CDR2 LQKENI. The chain's CDR3 is CASSPAGRANNEQFF. The CDR3 DNA is TGTGCCAGCTCTCCGGCCGGGCGGGCAAACAATGAGCAGTTCTTC. Full variable domain (remainder filled in from reference TRBV18 and TRBJ2-1): NAGVMQNPRHLVRRRGQEARLRCSPMKGHSHVYWYRQLPEEGLKFMVYLQKENIIDESGMPKERFSAEFPKEGPSILRIQQVVRGDSAAYFCASSPAGRANNEQFFGPGTRLTVL.

This chain connects TRBV4-3 to TRBJ2-1, with 8 bases lining up with TRBD2. V gave up 3 bases and J gave up 9 bases; unmatched junction bases: 22. Germline V gene data show CDR1 as LGHNA and CDR2 as YSLEER. The CDR3 covers 19 residues. The CDR3 loop is CASSHEAPTGTRRVGEQFF. CDR3 nucleotides: TGCGCCAGCAGCCACGAAGCGCCGACCGGGACTAGGAGAGTTGGTGAGCAGTTCTTC.

The CDR3 reads CASSSDREWQPQHF. In DNA, the CDR3 is TGTGCCAGCAGTTCGGACAGGGAATGGCAGCCCCAGCATTTT. The J gene is TRBJ1-5, the V gene TRBV28, with 8 bases matching TRBD1. The V gene's germline CDR1 is MDHEN and CDR2 SYDVKM. J was trimmed by 7 bases and V by 4 bases; bases with no gene match: 6. This CDR3 has 14 amino acids.

This clone was found once. The chain uses TRBV5-6 and TRBJ2-2; TRBD2 matches 10 bases. The V and J ends lost 5 bases and 4 bases, in that order; junction bases with no gene match: 5. The CDR3 totals 15 residues. Germline assignment: CDR1 SGHDT and CDR2 YYEEEE. The CDR3 DNA reads TGTGCCAGCAGTCCTAGCGGGAGCGGCACCGGGGAGCTGTTTTTT. Translation: CASSPSGSGTGELFF.